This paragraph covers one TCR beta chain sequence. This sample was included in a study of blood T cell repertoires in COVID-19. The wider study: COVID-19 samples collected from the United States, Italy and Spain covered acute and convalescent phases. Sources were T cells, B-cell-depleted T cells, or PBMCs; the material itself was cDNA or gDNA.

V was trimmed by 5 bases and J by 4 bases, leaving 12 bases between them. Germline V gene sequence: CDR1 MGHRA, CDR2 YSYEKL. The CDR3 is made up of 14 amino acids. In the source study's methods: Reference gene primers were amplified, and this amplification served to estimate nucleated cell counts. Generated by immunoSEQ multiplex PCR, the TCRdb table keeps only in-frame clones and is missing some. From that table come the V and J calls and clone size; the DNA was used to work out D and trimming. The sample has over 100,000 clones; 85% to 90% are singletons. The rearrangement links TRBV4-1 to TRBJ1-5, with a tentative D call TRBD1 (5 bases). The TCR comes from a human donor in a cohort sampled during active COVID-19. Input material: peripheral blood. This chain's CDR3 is CASSSQVWNQPQHF. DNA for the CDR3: TGCGCCAGCAGCTCACAGGTCTGGAATCAGCCCCAGCATTTT.